Listed below are T cell receptor beta chains from one sample, sequenced in a study of CD8 T cells in ankylosing spondylitis. TCRdb passed the 5' RACE reads through MiXCR, listing each CDR3 protein once. Among roughly 48,000 distinct CDR3 sequences, 7.4% were seen once, and the ten largest hold over 7%. Source material: blood, either unsorted or a sorted T cell fraction (not recorded which). Receptor source: a female donor with ankylosing spondylitis or in good health (not recorded which). Both conserved end residues are part of each CDR3. The order of the fields is D gene, clone size, J gene, V gene, CDR3 protein, CDR3 DNA. The D gene is left open where the match is weak. Size is stated as once, few or many counts, or a class when the clone is expanded.

>NA|many|TRBJ2-6|TRBV27
CASSSLSGKMVANVLTF
TGTGCCAGCAGTTCCCTATCAGGGAAAATGGTTGCCAACGTCCTGACTTTC
>TRBD2|many|TRBJ2-1|TRBV15
CAAGGGFVEQFF
TGTGCCGCGGGGGGCGGGTTCGTTGAGCAGTTCTTC
>NA|few|TRBJ2-1|TRBV5-1
CASSAGDYEQFF
TGCGCCAGCAGCGCAGGGGACTATGAGCAGTTCTTC
>TRBD2|many|TRBJ2-2|TRBV12-3/TRBV12-4
CASSSTSGGFDTGELFF
TGTGCCAGCAGTTCGACTAGCGGGGGGTTTGACACCGGGGAGCTGTTTTTT
>TRBD1|many|TRBJ2-2|TRBV20-1
CSANSDRGTGELFF
TGCAGTGCTAACTCGGACAGGGGCACCGGGGAGCTGTTTTTT
>TRBD2|many|TRBJ2-1|TRBV4-3
CASSQDRDGGGYEQFF
TGCGCCAGCAGCCAAGATCGTGACGGGGGAGGGTATGAGCAGTTCTTC
>NA|many|TRBJ1-4|TRBV5-1
CASSLAPDEKLFF
TGCGCCAGCAGCTTGGCCCCCGATGAAAAACTGTTTTTT
>TRBD1|many|TRBJ2-2|TRBV5-1
CASGPTTGLNTGELFF
TGCGCCAGCGGGCCAACGACAGGGTTGAACACCGGGGAGCTGTTTTTT
>NA|many|TRBJ1-1|TRBV18
CASSPGTEAFF
TGTGCCAGCTCACCAGGCACTGAAGCTTTCTTT
>NA|many|TRBJ1-1|TRBV12-3/TRBV12-4
CASSLGYMKNTEAFF
TGTGCCAGCAGTTTGGGATACATGAAGAACACTGAAGCTTTCTTT
>TRBD1|many|TRBJ2-1|TRBV6-5
CASSLLRDRGLARLNEQFF
TGTGCCAGCAGTCTACTACGGGACAGGGGCCTCGCTAGGTTGAATGAGCAGTTCTTC
>NA|many|TRBJ2-1|TRBV29-1
CSVDRPGSRVYNEQFF
TGCAGCGTTGACCGGCCAGGGTCAAGGGTTTACAATGAGCAGTTCTTC
>NA|many|TRBJ1-1|TRBV5-1
CASSLVSQGNTEAFF
TGCGCCAGCAGCTTGGTATCGCAAGGGAACACTGAAGCTTTCTTT
>TRBD1|few|TRBJ1-1|TRBV7-2
CASSQDRGLGAFF
TGTGCCAGCAGCCAGGACAGGGGGCTTGGAGCTTTCTTT
>NA|few|TRBJ1-2|TRBV5-1
CASSLEFGSNYGYTF
TGCGCCAGCAGCTTGGAATTCGGATCTAACTATGGCTACACCTTC
>NA|many|TRBJ2-5|TRBV10-3
CAIGGVKETQYF
TGTGCCATCGGGGGAGTTAAAGAGACCCAGTACTTC